This TCR beta chain was profiled in a study of cytomegalovirus exposure and HLA in healthy donors. Study overall: From 150 million to 200 million T cells, an earlier analysis saw some 120 million unique TCR beta sequences. Ancestry clustering placed around four fifths of several hundred genotyped donors in the Caucasian-associated cluster. Study-level points and caveats: Later work showed greater clonal expansion in HLA-associated TCR beta chains than in equally common others.

Note on this clone: Its antigen is not known.

PCR was performed using 60 Vbeta and 13 Jbeta primers. Generated by immunoSEQ multiplex PCR, the TCRdb table keeps only in-frame clones and is missing some. In the table there are approximately 190,000 clones, approximately 79% of which are singletons. Everyone who donated was a healthy bone marrow donor. Germline CDR1 SNHLY, CDR2 FYNNEI. Trimming left V 4 bases short and J 5 bases short, with 17 bases between. The CDR3 runs to 15 residues. Sequenced input: PBMCs. The genes are TRBV2 and TRBJ2-5, with D uncertain. The source of this sequence is a man aged 35 to 55 in good health and CMV-seropositive. The CDR3 DNA follows: TGTGCCAGCAGTGGAGACACAACCCTTCGTGAGACCCAGTACTTC. Translation gives CASSGDTTLRETQYF.